The T cell receptor beta chain under discussion was sequenced for a study of a mutant IDH1 vaccine in newly diagnosed glioma. At the level of the study: Radiotherapy alone preceded vaccination by 4-6 weeks; alternatively, vaccination started with temozolomide cycles. The treated population exhibited a male proportion of roughly 62%, a female proportion of about 38%, and a mean age of about 40 years. Weeks 35 and 47 hosted visits V12 and V13, respectively. Overall study findings and caveats: Any relationship between pseudoprogression and changes in top peripheral T cell clonotypes seemed absent.

With regard to this clone: As yet, its antigen is unknown.

The time point is: week 47, end of study. Doses consisted of 300 ug of mutant IDH1 20-mer peptide each, paired with topical imiquimod. Some clones are missing from TCRdb's copy, which holds only in-frame ones; the method was immunoSEQ multiplex PCR. This sample has almost 95,000 clones, with roughly 90% found just once. Here the sequenced sample was PBMCs, taken from a glioma patient whose treatment included an IDH1 peptide vaccine. The source of this sequence is a woman in her fifties or sixties with glioma.

CDR3 nucleotides: TGTGCCAGCAGCTCACCCGCCAGGGACCCCTACAATGAGCAGTTCTTC. Its translation: CASSSPARDPYNEQFF. This chain joins TRBV7-6 and TRBJ2-1; possibly TRBD1 or TRBD2 for D (5 bases each). Germline CDR1 is SGHVS and CDR2 is FNYEAQ. V gave up 4 bases and J gave up 2 bases, with 15 bases separating them. CDR3 length: 16 residues.